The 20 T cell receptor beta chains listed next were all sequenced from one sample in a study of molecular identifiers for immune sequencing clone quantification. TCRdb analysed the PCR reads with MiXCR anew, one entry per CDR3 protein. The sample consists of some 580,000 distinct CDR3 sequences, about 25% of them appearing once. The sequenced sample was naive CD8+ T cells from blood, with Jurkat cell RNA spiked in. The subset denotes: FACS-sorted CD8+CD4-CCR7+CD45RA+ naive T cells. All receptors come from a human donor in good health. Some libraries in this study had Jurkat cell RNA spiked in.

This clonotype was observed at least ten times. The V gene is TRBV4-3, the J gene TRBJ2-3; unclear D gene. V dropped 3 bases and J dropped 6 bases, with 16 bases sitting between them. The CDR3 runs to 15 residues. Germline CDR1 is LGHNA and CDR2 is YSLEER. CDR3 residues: CASSQHPSPDDTQYF. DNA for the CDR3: TGCGCCAGCAGCCAGCACCCATCACCGGACGATACGCAGTATTTT.

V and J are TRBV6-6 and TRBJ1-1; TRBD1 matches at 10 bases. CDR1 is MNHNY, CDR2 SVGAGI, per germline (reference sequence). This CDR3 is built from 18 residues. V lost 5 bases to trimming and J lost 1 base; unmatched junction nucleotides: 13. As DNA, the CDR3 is TGTGCCAGCAGTCGACTCCGGGACAGGGGATGGACGAACACTGAAGCTTTCTTT. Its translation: CASSRLRDRGWTNTEAFF.

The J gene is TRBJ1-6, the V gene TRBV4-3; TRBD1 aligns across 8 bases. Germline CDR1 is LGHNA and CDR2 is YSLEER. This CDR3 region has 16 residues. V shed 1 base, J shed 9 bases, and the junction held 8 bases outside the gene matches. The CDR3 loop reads CASSQVYRGEFSPLHF. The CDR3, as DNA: TGCGCCAGCAGCCAAGTTTACAGGGGGGAGTTTTCACCCCTCCACTTT.

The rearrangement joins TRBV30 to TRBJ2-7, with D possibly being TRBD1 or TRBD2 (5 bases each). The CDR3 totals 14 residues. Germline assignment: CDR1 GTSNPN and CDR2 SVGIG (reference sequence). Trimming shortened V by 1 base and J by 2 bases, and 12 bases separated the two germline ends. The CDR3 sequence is CAWSGRDGAYEQYF. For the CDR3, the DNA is TGTGCCTGGAGTGGCCGGGACGGAGCCTACGAGCAGTACTTC.

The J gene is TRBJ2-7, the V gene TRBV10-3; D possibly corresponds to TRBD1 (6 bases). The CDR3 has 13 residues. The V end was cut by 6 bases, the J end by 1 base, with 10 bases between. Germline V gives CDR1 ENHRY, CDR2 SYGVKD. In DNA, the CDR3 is TGTGCCATCAGAGCCGGGACATCCTACGAGCAGTACTTC. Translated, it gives CAIRAGTSYEQYF.

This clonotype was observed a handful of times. CDR3 sequence (DNA): TGTGCCAGCAGCTTAGGGGACTCAACTGGAAACACCATATATTTT. Translation gives CASSLGDSTGNTIYF. The genes are TRBV11-3 and TRBJ1-3; a possible D gene is TRBD1 (5 bases). The ends were cut back, 1 base at V and 2 bases at J, with 9 bases in the middle. The germline V gene has CDR1 SGHNT and CDR2 YENEEA. The CDR3 contains 15 residues.

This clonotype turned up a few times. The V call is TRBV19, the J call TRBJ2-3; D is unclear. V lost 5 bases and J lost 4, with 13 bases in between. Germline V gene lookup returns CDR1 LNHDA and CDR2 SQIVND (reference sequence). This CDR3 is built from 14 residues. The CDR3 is CASSPNVGADTQYF. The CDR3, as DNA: TGTGCCAGTAGTCCCAATGTGGGCGCAGATACGCAGTATTTT.

CDR3 sequence (DNA): TGCGCCAGCAGCCACGGGACAGGGGGGTTGAACACTGAAGCTTTCTTT. It codes for CASSHGTGGLNTEAFF. The chain couples TRBV4-3 to TRBJ1-1; 11 bases match TRBD1. Germline CDR1 reads LGHNA; CDR2 reads YSLEER. V gave up 3 bases and J gave up 0 bases; unmatched junction bases: 3. CDR3 length equals 16 residues.

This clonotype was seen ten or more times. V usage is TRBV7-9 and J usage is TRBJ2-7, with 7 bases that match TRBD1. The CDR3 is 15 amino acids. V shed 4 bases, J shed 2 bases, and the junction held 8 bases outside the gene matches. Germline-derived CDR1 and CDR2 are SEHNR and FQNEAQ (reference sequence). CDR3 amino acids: CASSSPGTETYEQYF. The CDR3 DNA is TGTGCCAGCAGCTCACCTGGGACAGAGACCTACGAGCAGTACTTC.

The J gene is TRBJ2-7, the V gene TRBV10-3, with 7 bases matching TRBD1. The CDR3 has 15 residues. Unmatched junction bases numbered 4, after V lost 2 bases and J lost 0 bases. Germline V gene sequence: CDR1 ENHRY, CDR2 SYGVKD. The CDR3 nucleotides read TGTGCCATCAGTGAGAAACAGGGGCTCTCCTACGAGCAGTACTTC. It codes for CAISEKQGLSYEQYF.

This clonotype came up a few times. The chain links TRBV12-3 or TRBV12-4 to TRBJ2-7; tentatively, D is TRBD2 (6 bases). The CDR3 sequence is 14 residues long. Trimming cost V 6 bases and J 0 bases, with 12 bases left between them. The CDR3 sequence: CASSRGLHSYEQYF. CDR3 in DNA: TGTGCCAGCAGCCGGGGACTGCACTCCTACGAGCAGTACTTC.

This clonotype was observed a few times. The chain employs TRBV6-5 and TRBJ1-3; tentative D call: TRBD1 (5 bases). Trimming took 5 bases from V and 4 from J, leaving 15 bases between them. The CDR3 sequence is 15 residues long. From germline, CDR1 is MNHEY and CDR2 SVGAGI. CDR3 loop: CASSLTAGLGNTIYF. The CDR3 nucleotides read TGTGCCAGCAGTCTAACCGCAGGGCTCGGAAACACCATATATTTT.

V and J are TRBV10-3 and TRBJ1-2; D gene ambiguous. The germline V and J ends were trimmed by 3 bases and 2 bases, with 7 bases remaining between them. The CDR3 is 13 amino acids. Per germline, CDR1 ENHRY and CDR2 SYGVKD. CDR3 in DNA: TGTGCCATCAGTGAAGAGGTGAACTATGGCTACACCTTC. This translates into CAISEEVNYGYTF.

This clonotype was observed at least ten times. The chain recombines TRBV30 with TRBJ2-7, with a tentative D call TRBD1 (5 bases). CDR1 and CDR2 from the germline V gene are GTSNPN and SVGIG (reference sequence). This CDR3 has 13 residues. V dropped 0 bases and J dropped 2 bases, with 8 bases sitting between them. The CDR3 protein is CAWSVGQTYEQYF. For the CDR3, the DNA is TGTGCCTGGAGTGTTGGACAAACCTACGAGCAGTACTTC. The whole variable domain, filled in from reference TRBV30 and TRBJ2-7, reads SQTIHQWPATLVQPVGSPLSLECTVEGTSNPNLYWYRQAAGRGLQLLFYSVGIGQISSEVPQNLSASRPQDRQFILSSKKLLLSDSGFYLCAWSVGQTYEQYFGPGTRLTVT.

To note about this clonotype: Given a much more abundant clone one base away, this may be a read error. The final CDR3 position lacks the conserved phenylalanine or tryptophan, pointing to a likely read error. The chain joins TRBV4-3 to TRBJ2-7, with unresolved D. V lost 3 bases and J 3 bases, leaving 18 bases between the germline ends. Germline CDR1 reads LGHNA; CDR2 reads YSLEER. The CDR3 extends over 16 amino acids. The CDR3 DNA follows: TGCGCCAGCAGCCACCGACCGGAGTCATATCTCTACGAGCAGTACTCC. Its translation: CASSHRPESYLYEQYS.

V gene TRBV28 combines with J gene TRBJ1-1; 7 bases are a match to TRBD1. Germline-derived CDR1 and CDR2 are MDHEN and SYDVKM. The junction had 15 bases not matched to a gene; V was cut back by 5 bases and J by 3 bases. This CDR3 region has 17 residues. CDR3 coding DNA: TGTGCCAGCAGTCTGTTGCCGGGACAGCTCTTGGACACTGAAGCTTTCTTT. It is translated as CASSLLPGQLLDTEAFF.

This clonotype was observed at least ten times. CDR3 sequence reads: CSARGTASSSTDTQYF. The CDR3 DNA reads as TGCAGTGCTAGAGGGACAGCCTCATCTAGCACAGATACGCAGTATTTT. This chain uses TRBV20-1 with TRBJ2-3; weak D call: TRBD1 (6 bases). The V gene's germline CDR1 is DFQATT and CDR2 SNEGSKA (reference sequence). This CDR3 spans 16 amino acids. Trimming left V 1 base short and J 0 bases short, with 14 bases between.

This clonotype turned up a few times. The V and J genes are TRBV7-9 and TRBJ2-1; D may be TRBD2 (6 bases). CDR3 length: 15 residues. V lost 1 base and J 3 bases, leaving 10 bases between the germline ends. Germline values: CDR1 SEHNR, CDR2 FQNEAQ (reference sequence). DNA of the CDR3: TGTGCCAGCAGCTTAGAGAGGCGGGACTACAATGAGCAGTTCTTC. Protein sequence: CASSLERRDYNEQFF.

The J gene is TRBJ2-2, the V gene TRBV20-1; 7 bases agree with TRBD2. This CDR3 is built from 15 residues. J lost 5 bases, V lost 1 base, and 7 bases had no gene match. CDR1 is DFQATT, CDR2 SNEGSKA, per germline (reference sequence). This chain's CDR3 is CSARVLAGVTGELFF. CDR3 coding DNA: TGCAGTGCTAGAGTTTTGGCGGGAGTGACCGGGGAGCTGTTTTTT.

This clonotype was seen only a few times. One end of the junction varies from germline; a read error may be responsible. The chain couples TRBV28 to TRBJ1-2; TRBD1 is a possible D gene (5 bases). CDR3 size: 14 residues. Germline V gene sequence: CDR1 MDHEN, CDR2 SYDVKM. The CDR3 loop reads CAGSAGRANYGYTF. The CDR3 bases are TGTGCCGGCAGTGCGGGACGAGCTAACTATGGCTACACCTTC.